The 8 T cell receptor beta chains listed next were all sequenced from one sample in a study of OX40 agonist ivuxolimab in advanced cancers. Sequenced by immunoSEQ multiplex PCR; TCRdb stores in-frame clones only, minus some. The sample shows about 70,000 clones, around 84% of them seen only once. Sequencing used CD4+ or CD8+ T cells sorted from blood, obtained in a trial of the OX40 agonist ivuxolimab. These receptors were collected from an adult with an advanced solid tumor such as melanoma, head and neck, liver or kidney cancer.

The gene calls are TRBV6-6 and TRBJ1-1; unclear D gene. This CDR3 region has 11 residues. Germline V gene data show CDR1 as MNHNY and CDR2 as SVGAGI (reference sequence). Trimming pared 0 bases from V and 6 bases from J, leaving 2 bases between. CDR3 residues: CASSYSAEAFF. In DNA, the CDR3 is TGTGCCAGCAGTTACTCGGCTGAAGCTTTCTTT.

The rearrangement uses TRBV28 and TRBJ1-5; D gene unclear. Trimming removed 3 bases at V and 12 bases at J, with 15 bases between. Germline CDR1 reads MDHEN; CDR2 reads SYDVKM. CDR3 length: 13 residues. CDR3 protein: CASSLPQSLVQHF. For the CDR3, the DNA is TGTGCCAGCAGTTTGCCCCAATCATTGGTCCAGCATTTT.

This chain links TRBV4-3 with TRBJ2-6; D ambiguous. This CDR3 is built from 14 residues. CDR1 is LGHNA, CDR2 YSLEER, per germline. The V end lost 0 bases, the J end lost 1 base, and 1 base lay between the germline ends. CDR3 DNA: TGCGCCAGCAGCCAAGAATCTGGGGCCAACGTCCTGACTTTC. It codes for CASSQESGANVLTF.

Remarks on this clone: The same CDR3 arises from other DNA sequences in this sample as well. V gene TRBV28 combines with J gene TRBJ1-6; D gene ambiguous. The germline gives CDR1 MDHEN, CDR2 SYDVKM. V lost 3 bases and J lost 10, with 10 bases in between. The CDR3 contains 13 residues. The CDR3 loop reads CASSLFQDSPLHF. The CDR3 region has the DNA TGTGCCAGCAGTTTGTTTCAGGACTCACCCCTCCACTTT. Together with reference TRBV28 and TRBJ1-6, the CDR3 gives the full variable domain: DVKVTQSSRYLVKRTGEKVFLECVQDMDHENMFWYRQDPGLGLRLIYFSYDVKMKEKGDIPEGYSVSREKKERFSLILESASTNQTSMYLCASSLFQDSPLHFGNGTRLTVT.

This clone was observed a handful of times. The rearrangement links TRBV27 to TRBJ2-1; weak D call: TRBD2 (6 bases). The CDR3 runs 13 residues. Germline values: CDR1 MNHEY, CDR2 SMNVEV (reference sequence). Trimming left V 3 bases short and J 10 bases short, with 13 bases between. The CDR3 coding sequence is TGTGCCAGCAGTTTGCGGCTAGCGTTCGAGCAGTTCTTC. Translating gives CASSLRLAFEQFF.

The chain carries TRBV14 and TRBJ1-3, with 7 bases identical to TRBD1. The germline V gene has CDR1 SGHDN and CDR2 FVKESK. V lost 1 base and J lost 0; bases outside the gene matches: 6. The CDR3 is 17 residues long. CDR3 DNA: TGTGCCAGCAGCCAAGGTGGGACAGCCTACTCTGGAAACACCATATATTTT. Its translation: CASSQGGTAYSGNTIYF.

The chain joins TRBV19 to TRBJ1-4, with 9 bases fitting TRBD1. CDR1 LNHDA and CDR2 SQIVND come from the germline V gene (reference sequence). After removal of 6 bases from V and 8 bases from J, the junction contained 1 base not matched to a gene. The CDR3 length is 12 residues. The CDR3 nucleotides are TGTGCCAGTAGGGGACAGGGCGAAAAACTGTTTTTT. This translates into CASRGQGEKLFF. Full variable domain (missing parts from reference TRBV19 and TRBJ1-4): DGGITQSPKYLFRKEGQNVTLSCEQNLNHDAMYWYRQDPGQGLRLIYYSQIVNDFQKGDIAEGYSVSREKKESFPLTVTSAQKNPTAFYLCASRGQGEKLFFGSGTQLSVL.

This chain uses TRBV7-6 with TRBJ2-3; possibly TRBD1 or TRBD2 for D (7 bases each). Deletions cut 5 bases from V and 2 bases from J, with 17 bases between. The CDR3 is 16 residues long. The germline V gene has CDR1 SGHVS and CDR2 FNYEAQ. This chain's CDR3 is CASSPGQAGATDTQYF. The CDR3 region has the DNA TGTGCCAGCAGCCCCGGACAGGCGGGGGCCACAGATACGCAGTATTTT.